What follows describes a single T cell receptor beta chain. This sample was included in a study of T cell changes during pregnancy in multiple sclerosis. This CDR3 spans 14 amino acids. The germline CDR1 and CDR2 sequences are MNHEY and SMNVEV (reference sequence). Trimming removed 3 bases from V and 6 bases from J, with 14 bases in between. The data were produced by immunoSEQ multiplex PCR, yet TCRdb's version contains in-frame clones alone and is incomplete. The sample records roughly 99,000 clones, just under 95% being singletons. The chain combines TRBV27 with TRBJ1-2, with D uncertain. The TCR sequence derives from a female donor in good health, enrolled as a control in a pregnancy study. The sample here was peripheral blood, taken in the third trimester of pregnancy. The CDR3 protein is CASSFNRESDGYTF. In DNA form, the CDR3 reads TGTGCCAGCAGTTTTAATCGGGAATCGGATGGCTACACCTTC.